This T cell receptor (beta chain) comes out of a study of tumor-infiltrating lymphocytes in primary liver carcinoma. Turning to this clonotype: Just one base apart from a much larger clone, this may be a read error.

The CDR3 contains 11 residues. Germline V gene sequence: CDR1 MNHEY, CDR2 SVGAGI. V was cut by 11 bases and J by 8 bases, with 15 bases left in between. DNA and RNA were both co-extracted from about 19-30 mg of bulk tissue that had not been sorted. Histology found more than 80% viable tumor cells per sample. A constant-region primer primed TCR beta cDNA synthesis from about 550 ng of total RNA. Slightly modified ARM-PCR, run as three nested multiplex PCR rounds, produced the TCR beta libraries. Running 10 cycles apiece, the first two PCR rounds relied on TRBV1-TRBV30 forward primers together with a C-beta reverse primer. TCRdb re-derived calls from the multiplex PCR reads in MiXCR, one entry per CDR3 protein. The sample lists around 29,000 distinct CDR3 sequences, 60% to 85% seen once, with under 40% in the top ten.

The origin of this receptor is a middle-aged man with primary liver carcinoma and hepatitis B virus infection. The specimen was liver tumor tissue from sampling region 5. Stated subset: tumor region T5, tumor centre. The chain combines TRBV6-5 with TRBJ1-2; D is unclear. CDR3 sequence: CAGLCSEGYTF. The CDR3 DNA sequence: TGTGCCGGCTTGTGTTCAGAAGGCTACACCTTC.